Each of the 27 T cell receptor beta chains below was sequenced from the same sample in a study of CD8+ T cells in alopecia areata. It was cDNA, reverse transcribed from extracted RNA, that served as the sequencing template. Measured with immunoSEQ multiplex PCR; TCRdb has only the in-frame clones, and not every one. The sample records more than 150,000 clones, 40% to 65% being singletons. Indicated treatment: oral pan-JAK inhibitor, 5-10 mg twice daily. The sample was CD8+ T cells sorted from blood, taken at week 52, from a patient treated with tofacitinib. The receptors were sampled from a human donor with alopecia areata.

This clone was picked up a small number of times. The chain uses TRBV7-9 and TRBJ1-5; weak D call: TRBD1 (5 bases). Germline V gives CDR1 SEHNR, CDR2 FQNEAQ (reference sequence). The CDR3 sequence is 14 residues long. Trimming shortened V by 4 bases and J by 3 bases, and 10 bases separated the two germline ends. For the CDR3, the DNA is TGTGCCAGCAGCTCTCCGGGGGACAATCAGCCCCAGCATTTT. Protein product: CASSSPGDNQPQHF.

The chain carries TRBV6-9 and TRBJ2-3; 9 bases are a match to TRBD2. Looked up from germline, CDR1 is MNHGY and CDR2 is SVAAGI. The CDR3 is made up of 16 amino acids. V lost 6 bases and J lost 3; bases outside the gene matches: 10. The CDR3 protein is CASSPFGGGGTDTQYF. For the CDR3, the DNA is TGTGCCAGCAGCCCCTTTGGCGGGGGGGGGACAGATACGCAGTATTTT.

V and J are TRBV7-2 and TRBJ1-2; D is possibly TRBD1 (5 bases). CDR1 is SGHTA and CDR2 is FQGNSA in the germline V gene. The V end was cut by 1 base, the J end by 3 bases, with 12 bases between. The CDR3 is 15 amino acids. As DNA, the CDR3 is TGTGCCAGCAGCTTAGTACAGGAGGACGACTATGGCTACACCTTC. This sequence encodes CASSLVQEDDYGYTF.

The sample holds a few counts of this clone. The chain is built from TRBV2 and TRBJ1-5, with D unresolved. The CDR3 extends over 16 amino acids. CDR1 and CDR2 from the germline V gene are SNHLY and FYNNEI. Trimming left V 3 bases short and J 2 bases short, with 14 bases between. CDR3 sequence: CASSEPGGRGNQPQHF. CDR3 DNA sequence: TGTGCCAGCAGTGAGCCGGGAGGTAGGGGCAATCAGCCCCAGCATTTT.

This clone was detected only a few times. The chain is built from TRBV9 and TRBJ2-3; 10 bases fit TRBD2. There are 15 residues in the CDR3. CDR1 SGDLS and CDR2 YYNGEE come from the germline V gene. With 0 bases clipped from V and 4 bases from J, the junction kept 2 bases outside the gene matches. CDR3 DNA: TGTGCCAGCAGCGTAGGGGGGACTAGCGCAGATACGCAGTATTTT. Its translation: CASSVGGTSADTQYF.

The chain has TRBV7-9 and TRBJ1-1, with a weak D call TRBD1 (5 bases). The V and J ends lost 1 base and 4 bases respectively, with 10 bases between them. The CDR3 totals 14 residues. Per the germline V gene, CDR1 is SEHNR and CDR2 is FQNEAQ (reference sequence). The CDR3 here is CASSLGGGGTEAFF. The CDR3 DNA follows: TGTGCCAGCAGCTTAGGGGGCGGCGGCACTGAAGCTTTCTTT. Full variable domain (remainder filled in from reference TRBV7-9 and TRBJ1-1): DTGVSQNPRHKITKRGQNVTFRCDPISEHNRLYWYRQTLGQGPEFLTYFQNEAQLEKSRLLSDRFSAERPKGSFSTLEIQRTEQGDSAMYLCASSLGGGGTEAFFGQGTRLTVV.

The rearrangement joins TRBV13 to TRBJ2-7; TRBD1 agrees at 10 bases. Looked up from germline, CDR1 is PRHDT and CDR2 is FYEKMQ (reference sequence). The CDR3 has 13 residues. The V segment lost 6 bases and the J segment 5 bases; nucleotides outside the gene matches: 4. CDR3 in amino acids: CASSGTGEHEQYF. The CDR3 DNA follows: TGTGCCAGCAGTGGGACAGGGGAACACGAGCAGTACTTC.

This clone was picked up a small number of times. This sequence joins TRBV7-9 and TRBJ2-7, with TRBD1 matching over 7 bases. The germline gives CDR1 SEHNR, CDR2 FQNEAQ (reference sequence). This CDR3 is 13 amino acids long. V shed 5 bases, J shed 3 bases, and the junction held 4 bases outside the gene matches. This CDR3 reads CASSITGDYEQYF. The DNA for the CDR3 is TGTGCCAGCAGCATCACAGGGGACTACGAGCAGTACTTC.

This clone came up a few times. The chain links TRBV6-6 to TRBJ2-7, with D possibly TRBD1 on 6 matching bases. V gave up 7 bases and J gave up 3 bases, with 16 bases separating them. The CDR3 totals 14 residues. Germline CDR1 reads MNHNY; CDR2 reads SVGAGI (reference sequence). CDR3 sequence (DNA): TGTGCCAGCACGGGACGGGACATTCACTACGAGCAGTACTTC. Its protein product is CASTGRDIHYEQYF.

This sequence joins TRBV9 and TRBJ2-7; no definite D call. The CDR3 length is 14 residues. Trimming pared 5 bases from V and 0 bases from J, leaving 12 bases between. The germline V gene encodes CDR1 SGDLS and CDR2 YYNGEE. CDR3 in DNA: TGTGCCAGCAGTGGAACGGCAGGCTCCTACGAGCAGTACTTC. It yields the protein CASSGTAGSYEQYF.

V usage is TRBV30 and J usage is TRBJ2-2, with 8 bases fitting TRBD2. The CDR3 is 15 residues long. The V gene's germline CDR1 is GTSNPN and CDR2 SVGIG (reference sequence). The V segment lost 3 bases and the J segment 4 bases; nucleotides outside the gene matches: 7. CDR3 region: CAWSPREGRTGELFF. The CDR3 coding sequence is TGTGCCTGGAGCCCTCGGGAGGGGCGCACCGGGGAGCTGTTTTTT. Looking up the rest from reference TRBV30 and TRBJ2-2 gives the full variable domain: SQTIHQWPATLVQPVGSPLSLECTVEGTSNPNLYWYRQAAGRGLQLLFYSVGIGQISSEVPQNLSASRPQDRQFILSSKKLLLSDSGFYLCAWSPREGRTGELFFGEGSRLTVL.

This clone has just a few counts. The chain couples TRBV7-2 to TRBJ1-6; D unclear. The V gene lost 7 bases and the J gene lost 4 bases, with 17 bases spanning the gap. Germline loops: CDR1 SGHTA, CDR2 FQGNSA. This CDR3 has 16 amino acids. The CDR3 region has the DNA TGTGCCAGCACCCAGCGGAGCGGTGGGTATAATTCACCCCTCCACTTT. Its translation is CASTQRSGGYNSPLHF.

This chain connects TRBV6-5 to TRBJ2-5; 7 bases map to TRBD2. CDR1 and CDR2 from the germline V gene are MNHEY and SVGAGI. This CDR3 has 14 residues. V was pared by 4 bases and J by 7 bases, with 9 bases of the junction left unmatched. The CDR3 loop is CASSLTSWPGTQYF. The DNA of the CDR3 is TGTGCCAGCAGTTTGACTAGCTGGCCCGGGACCCAGTACTTC.

The CDR3 reads CASSLSPDTQYF. The DNA for the CDR3 is TGTGCCAGCAGCTTAAGTCCAGATACGCAGTATTTT. The J gene is TRBJ2-3, the V gene TRBV7-6; D gene unclear. This CDR3 has 12 amino acids. Trimming removed 2 bases from V and 4 bases from J, with 4 bases in between. Germline V CDR1 and CDR2: SGHVS, FNYEAQ.

The chain has TRBV7-6 and TRBJ2-7, with 7 bases aligning to TRBD1. CDR3 size: 14 residues. Trimming removed 8 bases from V and 2 bases from J; junction bases left unmatched: 9. CDR1 SGHVS and CDR2 FNYEAQ come from the germline V gene. In nucleotides, the CDR3 is TGTGCCAGCGGCCCCGGGACAGCGACCTACGAGCAGTACTTC. It encodes CASGPGTATYEQYF.

This clone was observed a handful of times. This chain connects TRBV5-1 to TRBJ1-2, with a tentative D call TRBD1 (5 bases). The CDR3 totals 14 residues. Germline CDR1 is SGHRS and CDR2 is YFSETQ. V was pared by 0 bases and J by 2 bases, with 8 bases between. As DNA, the CDR3 is TGCGCCAGCAGCTTGGATGCAGGGAACTATGGCTACACCTTC. Amino acid sequence: CASSLDAGNYGYTF.

This clone has only a few counts. This chain connects TRBV9 to TRBJ2-2; D is uncertain. Germline V gene sequence: CDR1 SGDLS, CDR2 YYNGEE. The CDR3 contains 13 residues. The V end was cut by 4 bases, the J end by 2 bases, with 6 bases between. The CDR3 DNA reads as TGTGCCAGCAGCTCCCAAAACACCGGGGAGCTGTTTTTT. This gives the protein CASSSQNTGELFF.

The rearrangement links TRBV4-3 to TRBJ1-1; perhaps TRBD1 as D (6 bases). Between the trimmed V and J ends, which lost 1 base and 4 bases, there was a span of 10 bases. Germline CDR1 reads LGHNA; CDR2 reads YSLEER. This CDR3 contains 14 residues. The CDR3 bases are TGCGCCAGCAGCCAAGGGTACAGGGTCACTGAAGCTTTCTTT. The encoded protein is CASSQGYRVTEAFF.

This clone is a singleton in its sample. This sequence joins TRBV25-1 and TRBJ1-5, with 7 bases identical to TRBD1. The CDR3 contains 14 residues. Germline V CDR1 and CDR2: MGHDK, SYGVNS. Germline trimming cut 2 bases from V and 9 bases from J; bases unmatched to any gene: 7. For the CDR3, the DNA is TGTGCCAGCAGTGAAGGGGACAGCTTTGCGCCCCAGCATTTT. It translates to CASSEGDSFAPQHF.

The rearrangement joins TRBV30 to TRBJ1-1; D perhaps matches TRBD1 (5 bases). The CDR3 contains 13 residues. The germline CDR1 and CDR2 sequences are GTSNPN and SVGIG (reference sequence). The CDR3 is CVYEGDLNTEAFF. The CDR3 nucleotides read TGTGTCTATGAAGGGGACCTCAACACTGAAGCTTTCTTT. Full variable domain (rest looked up from reference TRBV30 and TRBJ1-1): SQTIHQWPATLVQPVGSPLSLECTVEGTSNPNLYWYRQAAGRGLQLLFYSVGIGQISSEVPQNLSASRPQDRQFILSSKKLLLSDSGFYLCVYEGDLNTEAFFGQGTRLTVV.

This clone has just one count. The V call is TRBV7-9, the J call TRBJ2-7; D perhaps matches TRBD2 (6 bases). The germline gives CDR1 SEHNR, CDR2 FQNEAQ (reference sequence). The CDR3 has 13 residues. Trimming stripped 5 bases from V and 4 bases from J, with 12 bases between. The CDR3 is CASSQGAGYEQYF. The CDR3 DNA reads TGTGCCAGCAGCCAAGGAGCGGGTTACGAGCAGTACTTC.

This clone occurred once. The chain joins TRBV7-8 to TRBJ1-2; D not certain. The V and J ends lost 3 bases and 6 bases respectively, with 14 bases between them. Germline V gives CDR1 SGHVS, CDR2 FQNEAQ. The CDR3 covers 14 residues. CDR3 amino acids: CASSLCPGADGYTF. DNA of the CDR3: TGTGCCAGCAGCTTGTGTCCGGGAGCAGATGGCTACACCTTC.

This rearrangement joins TRBV15 to TRBJ1-1, with D hard to call. V was trimmed by 3 bases and J by 4 bases, leaving 12 bases between them. CDR3 size: 14 residues. Germline CDR1 LNHNV, CDR2 YYDKDF (reference sequence). CDR3 loop: CATSREASGTEAFF. CDR3 in DNA: TGTGCCACCAGCAGGGAGGCGTCGGGCACTGAAGCTTTCTTT.

The rearrangement uses TRBV4-1 and TRBJ2-1; 7 nucleotides match TRBD2. The V segment lost 0 bases and the J segment 0 bases; nucleotides outside the gene matches: 5. The V gene's germline CDR1 is MGHRA and CDR2 YSYEKL. The CDR3 sequence is 17 residues long. The CDR3 protein is CASSQDAGESSYNEQFF. CDR3 DNA sequence: TGCGCCAGCAGCCAAGATGCGGGGGAGAGCTCCTACAATGAGCAGTTCTTC.

The chain links TRBV5-6 to TRBJ2-7; D gene ambiguous. The CDR3 contains 12 residues. Germline assignment: CDR1 SGHDT and CDR2 YYEEEE. Trimming pared 4 bases from V and 4 bases from J, leaving 9 bases between. The chain's CDR3 is CASSIGWYEQYF. The CDR3 region has the DNA TGTGCCAGCAGCATCGGGTGGTACGAGCAGTACTTC. The full variable domain, in which reference TRBV5-6 and TRBJ2-7 provide the parts outside the CDR3, is DAGVTQSPTHLIKTRGQQVTLRCSPKSGHDTVSWYQQALGQGPQFIFQYYEEEERQRGNFPDRFSGHQFPNYSSELNVNALLLGDSALYLCASSIGWYEQYFGPGTRLTVT.

A few counts support this clone. The same CDR3 can be traced to other DNA sequences in this sample. The CDR3 sequence: CASSPGPNYEQYF. CDR3 DNA: TGTGCCAGCAGCCCGGGACCTAATTACGAGCAGTACTTC. The V call is TRBV7-9, the J call TRBJ2-7; either TRBD1 or TRBD2 may fit D (5 bases each). The CDR3 is 13 residues long. Trimming removed 5 bases at V and 4 bases at J, with 12 bases between. Germline loops: CDR1 SEHNR, CDR2 FQNEAQ (reference sequence).

The chain links TRBV5-6 to TRBJ1-1, with D unclear. Per the germline V gene, CDR1 is SGHDT and CDR2 is YYEEEE. Trimming removed 5 bases from V and 5 bases from J, with 19 bases in between. CDR3 length equals 15 residues. The CDR3 region is CASRDSLSWVTEAFF. In DNA form, the CDR3 reads TGTGCCAGCAGGGATAGTTTAAGTTGGGTAACTGAAGCTTTCTTT.